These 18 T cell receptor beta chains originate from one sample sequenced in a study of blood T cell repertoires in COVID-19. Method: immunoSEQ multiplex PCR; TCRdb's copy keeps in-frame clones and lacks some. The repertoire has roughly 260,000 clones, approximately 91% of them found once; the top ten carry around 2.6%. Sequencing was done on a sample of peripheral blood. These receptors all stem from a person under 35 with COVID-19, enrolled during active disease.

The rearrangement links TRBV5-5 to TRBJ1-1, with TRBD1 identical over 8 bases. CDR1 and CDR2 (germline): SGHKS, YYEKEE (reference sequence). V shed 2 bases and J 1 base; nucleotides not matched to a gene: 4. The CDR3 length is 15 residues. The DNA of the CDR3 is TGTGCCAGCAGCTTCTCGGGACAGGAGAACACTGAAGCTTTCTTT. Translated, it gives CASSFSGQENTEAFF. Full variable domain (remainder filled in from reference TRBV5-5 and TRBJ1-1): DAGVTQSPTHLIKTRGQQVTLRCSPISGHKSVSWYQQVLGQGPQFIFQYYEKEERGRGNFPDRFSARQFPNYSSELNVNALLLGDSALYLCASSFSGQENTEAFFGQGTRLTVV.

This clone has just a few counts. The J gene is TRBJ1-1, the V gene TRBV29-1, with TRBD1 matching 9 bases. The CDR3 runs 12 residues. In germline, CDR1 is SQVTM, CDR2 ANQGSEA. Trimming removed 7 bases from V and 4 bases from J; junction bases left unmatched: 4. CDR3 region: CSAGTGTTEAFF. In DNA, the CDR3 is TGCAGCGCCGGGACAGGGACCACTGAAGCTTTCTTT.

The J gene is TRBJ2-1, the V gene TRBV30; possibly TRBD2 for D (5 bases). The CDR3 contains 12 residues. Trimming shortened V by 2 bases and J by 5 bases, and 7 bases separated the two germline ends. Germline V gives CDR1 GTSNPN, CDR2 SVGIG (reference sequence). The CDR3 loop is CAWSPTNNEQFF. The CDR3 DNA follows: TGTGCCTGGAGTCCGACTAACAATGAGCAGTTCTTC. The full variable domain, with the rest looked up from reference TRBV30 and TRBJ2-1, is SQTIHQWPATLVQPVGSPLSLECTVEGTSNPNLYWYRQAAGRGLQLLFYSVGIGQISSEVPQNLSASRPQDRQFILSSKKLLLSDSGFYLCAWSPTNNEQFFGPGTRLTVL.

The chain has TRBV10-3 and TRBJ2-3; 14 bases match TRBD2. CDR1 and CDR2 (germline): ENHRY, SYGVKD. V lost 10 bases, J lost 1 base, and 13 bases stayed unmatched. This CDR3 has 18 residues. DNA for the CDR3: TGTGCCACCCGAGGGGGACTAGCGGGAGTTATGGGCACAGATACGCAGTATTTT. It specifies CATRGGLAGVMGTDTQYF.

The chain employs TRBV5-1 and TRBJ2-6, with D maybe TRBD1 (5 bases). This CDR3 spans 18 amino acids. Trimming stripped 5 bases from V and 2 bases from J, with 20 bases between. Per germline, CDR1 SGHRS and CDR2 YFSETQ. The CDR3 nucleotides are TGCGCCAGCAGTCTGAGACAGCTCGCTGGCCCTGGGGCCAACGTCCTGACTTTC. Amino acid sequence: CASSLRQLAGPGANVLTF.

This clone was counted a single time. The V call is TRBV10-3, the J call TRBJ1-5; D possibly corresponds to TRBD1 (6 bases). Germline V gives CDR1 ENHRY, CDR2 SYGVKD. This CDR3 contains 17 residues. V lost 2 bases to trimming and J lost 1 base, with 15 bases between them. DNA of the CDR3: TGTGCCATCAGTGAGGATCGGGGGGACATAAGCAATCAGCCCCAGCATTTT. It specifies CAISEDRGDISNQPQHF.

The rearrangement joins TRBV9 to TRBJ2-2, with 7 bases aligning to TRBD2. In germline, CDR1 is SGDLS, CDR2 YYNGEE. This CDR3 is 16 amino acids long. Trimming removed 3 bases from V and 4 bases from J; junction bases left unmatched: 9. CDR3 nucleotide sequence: TGTGCCAGCAGCGCCCTGGGAGGGTCAACCACCGGGGAGCTGTTTTTT. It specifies CASSALGGSTTGELFF.

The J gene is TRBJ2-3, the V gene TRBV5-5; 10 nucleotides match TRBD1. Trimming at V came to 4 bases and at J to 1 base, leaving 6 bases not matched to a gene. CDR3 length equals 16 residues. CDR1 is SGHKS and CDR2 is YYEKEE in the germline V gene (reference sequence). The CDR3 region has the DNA TGTGCCAGCAGCATTACCGGGACAGGGGGCACAGATACGCAGTATTTT. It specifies CASSITGTGGTDTQYF.

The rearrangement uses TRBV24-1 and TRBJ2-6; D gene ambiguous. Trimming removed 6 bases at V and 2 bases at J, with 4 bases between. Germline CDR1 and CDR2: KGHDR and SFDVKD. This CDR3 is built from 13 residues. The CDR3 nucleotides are TGTGCCACCAGTTCTACTGGGGCCAACGTCCTGACTTTC. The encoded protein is CATSSTGANVLTF.

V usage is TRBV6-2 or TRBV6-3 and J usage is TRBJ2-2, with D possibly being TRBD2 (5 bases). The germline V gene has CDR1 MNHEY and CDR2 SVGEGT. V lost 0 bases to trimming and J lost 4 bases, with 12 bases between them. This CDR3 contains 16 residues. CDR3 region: CASSYSPAEITGELFF. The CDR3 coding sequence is TGTGCCAGCAGTTACTCCCCAGCGGAGATCACCGGGGAGCTGTTTTTT.

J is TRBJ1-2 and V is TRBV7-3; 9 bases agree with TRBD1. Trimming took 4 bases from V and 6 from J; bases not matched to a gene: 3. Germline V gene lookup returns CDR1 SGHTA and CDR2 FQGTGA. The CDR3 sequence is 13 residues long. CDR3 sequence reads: CASSSRTGDGYTF. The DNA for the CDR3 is TGTGCCAGCAGCTCGCGGACAGGGGATGGCTACACCTTC.

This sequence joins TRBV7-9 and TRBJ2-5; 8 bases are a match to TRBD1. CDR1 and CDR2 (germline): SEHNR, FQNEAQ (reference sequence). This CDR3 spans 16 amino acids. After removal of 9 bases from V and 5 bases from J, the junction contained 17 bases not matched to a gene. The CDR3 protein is CARLSDRVNNAETQYF. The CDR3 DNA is TGTGCCAGACTTTCGGACAGGGTTAATAATGCGGAGACCCAGTACTTC.

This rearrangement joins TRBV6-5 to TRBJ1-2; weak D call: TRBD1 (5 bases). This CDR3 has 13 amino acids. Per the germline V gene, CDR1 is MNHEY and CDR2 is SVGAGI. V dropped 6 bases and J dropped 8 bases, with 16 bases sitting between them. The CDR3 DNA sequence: TGTGCCAGCAGCCCGGAGGGGCGCAAGGGCTACACCTTC. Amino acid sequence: CASSPEGRKGYTF.

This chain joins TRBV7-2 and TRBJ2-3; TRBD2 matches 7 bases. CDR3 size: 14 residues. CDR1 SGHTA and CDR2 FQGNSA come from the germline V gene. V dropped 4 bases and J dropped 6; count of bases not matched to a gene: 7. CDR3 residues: CASSSLGRVDTQYF. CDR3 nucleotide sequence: TGTGCCAGCAGCTCCCTGGGGAGGGTGGATACGCAGTATTTT.

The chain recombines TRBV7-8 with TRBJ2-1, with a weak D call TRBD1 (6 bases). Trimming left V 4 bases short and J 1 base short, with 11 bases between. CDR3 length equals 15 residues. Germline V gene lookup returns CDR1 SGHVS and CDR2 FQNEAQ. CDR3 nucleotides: TGTGCCAGCAGCTCCGCACAGGGATCCTACAATGAGCAGTTCTTC. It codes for CASSSAQGSYNEQFF.

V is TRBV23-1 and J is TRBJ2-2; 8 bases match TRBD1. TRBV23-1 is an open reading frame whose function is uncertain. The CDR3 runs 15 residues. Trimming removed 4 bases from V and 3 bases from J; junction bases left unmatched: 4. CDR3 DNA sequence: TGCGCCAGCAGTCGACCGGACAGGGACACCGGGGAGCTGTTTTTT. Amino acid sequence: CASSRPDRDTGELFF.

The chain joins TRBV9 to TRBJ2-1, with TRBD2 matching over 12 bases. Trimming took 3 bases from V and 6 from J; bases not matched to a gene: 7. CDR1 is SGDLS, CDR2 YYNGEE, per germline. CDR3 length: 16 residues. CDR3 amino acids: CASSASLAGGFNEQFF. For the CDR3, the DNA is TGTGCCAGCAGCGCAAGTCTAGCGGGAGGGTTCAATGAGCAGTTCTTC.

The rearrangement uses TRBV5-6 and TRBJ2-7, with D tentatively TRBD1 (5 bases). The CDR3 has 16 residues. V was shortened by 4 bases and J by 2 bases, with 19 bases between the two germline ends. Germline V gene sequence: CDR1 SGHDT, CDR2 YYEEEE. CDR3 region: CASSRRPNLGPYEQYF. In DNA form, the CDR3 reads TGTGCCAGCAGCCGGAGACCTAATTTGGGGCCCTACGAGCAGTACTTC. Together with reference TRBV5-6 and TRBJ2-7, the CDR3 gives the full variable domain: DAGVTQSPTHLIKTRGQQVTLRCSPKSGHDTVSWYQQALGQGPQFIFQYYEEEERQRGNFPDRFSGHQFPNYSSELNVNALLLGDSALYLCASSRRPNLGPYEQYFGPGTRLTVT.